The next 8 T cell receptor beta chains were all read from a single sample in a study of brain metastases from non-small cell lung cancer. Data came from immunoSEQ multiplex PCR; TCRdb stores just in-frame clones and leaves some out. Among about a thousand clones listed, under 90% were seen once. The sequencing sample was made of primary lung tumor tissue. These receptors were obtained from a donor at least 40 years old with non-small cell lung cancer.

The CDR3 DNA is TGTGCCAGCAGCGAAAGGGGCCTTCAGGGGGCATTTGGAAACACCATATATTTT. Translated, it gives CASSERGLQGAFGNTIYF. The V and J genes are TRBV2 and TRBJ1-3, with 8 bases fitting TRBD1. CDR3 length: 18 amino acids. After removal of 6 bases from V and 3 bases from J, the junction contained 16 bases not matched to a gene. Germline V gives CDR1 SNHLY, CDR2 FYNNEI.

This clone was seen more than once but under ten times. This same CDR3 is encoded by further DNA sequences in the sample. This chain connects TRBV27 to TRBJ2-7; D unresolved. The CDR3 runs to 13 residues. The V and J ends lost 3 bases and 2 bases respectively, with 8 bases between them. Germline values: CDR1 MNHEY, CDR2 SMNVEV (reference sequence). The CDR3 loop reads CASSLAETYEQYF. CDR3 bases: TGTGCCAGCAGTTTGGCGGAAACCTACGAGCAGTACTTC.

The V gene is TRBV18, the J gene TRBJ1-2, with D perhaps matching TRBD1 (5 bases). The germline V gene encodes CDR1 KGHSH and CDR2 LQKENI. The CDR3 spans 12 residues. Trimming removed 8 bases from V and 2 bases from J, with 9 bases in between. CDR3 in DNA: TGTGCCAGCGCACAGGACAACTATGGCTACACCTTC. Amino acids: CASAQDNYGYTF.

V is TRBV27 and J is TRBJ2-7; TRBD1 might be the D (6 bases). Trimming removed 5 bases at V and 0 bases at J, with 20 bases between. Per the germline V gene, CDR1 is MNHEY and CDR2 is SMNVEV (reference sequence). This CDR3 comprises 17 residues. The chain's CDR3 is CASSLTGVGTLSYEQYF. The CDR3 coding sequence is TGTGCCAGCAGTCTGACAGGAGTGGGTACGCTCTCCTACGAGCAGTACTTC.

This sequence joins TRBV7-6 and TRBJ2-3; D gene uncertain. The V gene's germline CDR1 is SGHVS and CDR2 FNYEAQ. The CDR3 length is 11 residues. Trimming took 5 bases from V and 2 from J, leaving 2 bases between them. The CDR3 protein is CASSITDTQYF. For the CDR3, the DNA is TGTGCCAGCAGCATCACAGATACGCAGTATTTT.

This clone was seen once. This chain uses TRBV30 with TRBJ2-6; 9 bases fit TRBD1. The CDR3 is 18 amino acids. The germline gives CDR1 GTSNPN, CDR2 SVGIG (reference sequence). Trimming removed 5 bases from V and 0 bases from J; junction bases left unmatched: 11. The CDR3 here is CAWHRRDRALSGANVLTF. The CDR3 DNA sequence: TGTGCCTGGCATCGCCGGGACAGGGCTCTCTCTGGGGCCAACGTCCTGACTTTC.

This chain connects TRBV19 to TRBJ2-1; D might be TRBD2 (5 bases). The CDR3 length is 17 residues. Trimming stripped 1 base from V and 6 bases from J, with 19 bases between. CDR1 is LNHDA and CDR2 is SQIVND in the germline V gene (reference sequence). The CDR3 DNA reads as TGTGCCAGTAGTATAGGTTCGCTAGCTTTAGAGTCCAATGAGCAGTTCTTC. It codes for CASSIGSLALESNEQFF.

The chain uses TRBV20-1 and TRBJ2-4; 9 bases line up with TRBD1. Unmatched junction bases numbered 3, after V lost 3 bases and J lost 6 bases. The CDR3 spans 13 residues. The germline V gene has CDR1 DFQATT and CDR2 SNEGSKA (reference sequence). The CDR3 DNA follows: TGCAGTGCTAGTCGGACAGGGGTAAACATTCAGTACTTC. This translates into CSASRTGVNIQYF.